This T cell receptor beta chain was documented in a study of T cells in Graves' hyperthyroidism and ophthalmopathy. The CDR3 regions of TCR beta were amplified from RNA transcripts. The HTBI set primed first-round TCR CDR3 RT-PCR. TCRdb passed the multiplex PCR reads through MiXCR, listing each CDR3 protein once. The sample holds roughly 740,000 distinct CDR3 sequences, about 15% seen once. Germline CDR1 LGHDT, CDR2 YNNKEL (reference sequence). The CDR3 has 17 residues. With 0 bases clipped from V and 5 bases from J, the junction kept 10 bases outside the gene matches. The receptor comes from a man younger than 30 with Graves' hyperthyroidism. The rearrangement joins TRBV3-1 to TRBJ2-1, with TRBD2 matching over 7 bases. Sequencing was carried out using blood. The CDR3 nucleotides are TGTGCCAGCAGCCAAGATTGGGCTAGCGGAAAGAACAATGAGCAGTTCTTC. Protein product: CASSQDWASGKNNEQFF.